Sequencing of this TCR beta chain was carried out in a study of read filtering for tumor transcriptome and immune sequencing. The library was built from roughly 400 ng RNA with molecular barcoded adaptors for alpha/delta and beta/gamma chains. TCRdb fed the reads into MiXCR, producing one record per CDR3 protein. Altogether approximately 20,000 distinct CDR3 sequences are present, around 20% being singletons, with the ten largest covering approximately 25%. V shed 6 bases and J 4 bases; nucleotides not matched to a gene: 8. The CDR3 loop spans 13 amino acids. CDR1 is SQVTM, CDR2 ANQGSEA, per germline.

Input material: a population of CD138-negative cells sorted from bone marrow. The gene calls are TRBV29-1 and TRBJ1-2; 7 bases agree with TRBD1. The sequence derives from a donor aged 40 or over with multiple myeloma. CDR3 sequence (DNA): TGCAGCGTAGTTAGGGGGCGCGGCTATGGCTACACCTTC. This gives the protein CSVVRGRGYGYTF.